A single sample gave rise to the 2 T cell receptor beta chains below, sequenced in a study of blood T cell repertoires in COVID-19. Here immunoSEQ multiplex PCR was the method, and the copy in TCRdb shows in-frame clones only, minus some. The data hold about 250,000 clones, with nearly 90% observed a single time. The sequencing input was peripheral blood. All receptors derive from a man aged 18 to 35 with active or convalescent COVID-19.

The J gene is TRBJ2-2, the V gene TRBV6-6, with D possibly being TRBD2 (5 bases). The CDR3 sequence is 13 residues long. Germline V gives CDR1 MNHNY, CDR2 SVGAGI (reference sequence). Trimming took 6 bases from V and 3 from J, leaving 8 bases between them. CDR3 sequence (DNA): TGTGCCAGCAGCGGACTTTACACCGGGGAGCTGTTTTTT. Its translation is CASSGLYTGELFF.

This clone was observed once. Other nucleotide sequences from this sample produce the same CDR3. This rearrangement joins TRBV5-6 to TRBJ2-1; TRBD2 aligns across 12 bases. The germline CDR1 and CDR2 sequences are SGHDT and YYEEEE. This CDR3 spans 14 amino acids. J was trimmed by 8 bases and V by 0 bases; bases with no gene match: 0. CDR3: CASSLGLAGDEQFF. CDR3 nucleotides: TGTGCCAGCAGCTTGGGACTAGCGGGGGATGAGCAGTTCTTC. The variable domain in full, completed from reference TRBV5-6 and TRBJ2-1, reads DAGVTQSPTHLIKTRGQQVTLRCSPKSGHDTVSWYQQALGQGPQFIFQYYEEEERQRGNFPDRFSGHQFPNYSSELNVNALLLGDSALYLCASSLGLAGDEQFFGPGTRLTVL.